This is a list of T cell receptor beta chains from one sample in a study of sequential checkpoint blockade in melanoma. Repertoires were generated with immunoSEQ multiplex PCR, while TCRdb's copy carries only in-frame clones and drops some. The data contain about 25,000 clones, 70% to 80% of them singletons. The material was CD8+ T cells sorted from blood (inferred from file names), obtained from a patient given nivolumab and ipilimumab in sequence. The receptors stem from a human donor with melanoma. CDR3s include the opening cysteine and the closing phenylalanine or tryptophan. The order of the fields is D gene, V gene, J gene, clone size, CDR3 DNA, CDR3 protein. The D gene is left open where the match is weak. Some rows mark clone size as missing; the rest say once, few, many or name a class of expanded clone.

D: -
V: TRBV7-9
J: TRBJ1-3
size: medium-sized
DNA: TGTGCCAGCAGCCCGAACCCCGGGATGGAATACTCTGGAAACACCATATATTTT
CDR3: CASSPNPGMEYSGNTIYF

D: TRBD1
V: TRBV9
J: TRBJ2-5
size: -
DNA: TGTGCCAGCAGCCCACCGGGACAGGGGGCTTTTGAGACCCAGTACTTC
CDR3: CASSPPGQGAFETQYF

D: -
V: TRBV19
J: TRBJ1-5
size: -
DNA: TGTGCCAGTAGCATTACCACCAGATATAGCAATCAGCCCCAGCATTTT
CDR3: CASSITTRYSNQPQHF

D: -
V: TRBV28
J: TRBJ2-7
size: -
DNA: TGTGCCAGCAGCCTTAGGAATCAGCGGTTCGAGCAGTACTTC
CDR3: CASSLRNQRFEQYF

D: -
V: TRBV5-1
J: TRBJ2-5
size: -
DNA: TGCGCCAGCATGAACGGAGGGCACCAAGAGACCCAGTACTTC
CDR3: CASMNGGHQETQYF

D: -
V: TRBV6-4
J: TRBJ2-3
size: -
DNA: TGTGCCAGCAGTGAGAGGTATAATACAGATACGCAGTATTTT
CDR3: CASSERYNTDTQYF

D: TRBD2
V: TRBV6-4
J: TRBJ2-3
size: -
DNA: TGTGCCAGCGCCGGTAGCGGGGGGAGCACAGATACGCAGTATTTT
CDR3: CASAGSGGSTDTQYF

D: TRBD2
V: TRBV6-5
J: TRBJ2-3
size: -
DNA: TGTGCCAGCAGTTACTTCCCTAGCGGGGGGACAGATACGCAGTATTTT
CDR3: CASSYFPSGGTDTQYF

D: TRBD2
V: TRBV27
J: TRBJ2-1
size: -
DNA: TGTGCCAGCAGTTTAGGGGGGGATTCTGAGCAGTTCTTC
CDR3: CASSLGGDSEQFF

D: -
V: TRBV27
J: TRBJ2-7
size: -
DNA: TGTGCCAGCAGAACAGGGAGCTCCTACGAGCAGTACTTC
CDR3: CASRTGSSYEQYF

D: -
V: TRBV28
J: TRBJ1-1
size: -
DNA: TGTGCCAGCAGCACCAAAAGGACAGATGAAGCTTTCTTT
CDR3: CASSTKRTDEAFF

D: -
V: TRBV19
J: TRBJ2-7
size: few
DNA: TGTGCCAGTAGTGACGGGATAGGGATTTACGAGCAGTACTTC
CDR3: CASSDGIGIYEQYF

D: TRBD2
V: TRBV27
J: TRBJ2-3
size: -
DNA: TGTGCCAGCAGTTTAGTACTAGCGGGGGGGGGTGATACGCAGTATTTT
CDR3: CASSLVLAGGGDTQYF

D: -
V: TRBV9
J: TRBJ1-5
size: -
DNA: TGTGCCAGCAGCGTAGGGGGCGGCAATCAGCCCCAGCATTTT
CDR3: CASSVGGGNQPQHF

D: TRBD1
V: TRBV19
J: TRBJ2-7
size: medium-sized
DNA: TGTGCCAGTAGTGGGGTCACCGGGACAGGCTCCTACGAGCAGTACTTC
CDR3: CASSGVTGTGSYEQYF

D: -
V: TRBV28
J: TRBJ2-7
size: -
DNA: TGTGCCAGCAGTTTAGCGGGCTCCTACGAGCAGTACTTC
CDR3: CASSLAGSYEQYF

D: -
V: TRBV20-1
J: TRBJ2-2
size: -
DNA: TGCAGTGCTAGAGTTCTAGGGGAGCTGTTTTTT
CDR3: CSARVLGELFF

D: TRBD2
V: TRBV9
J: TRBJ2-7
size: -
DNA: TGTGCCAGCAGCGTGGGACTAGCGGGAGGCTACGAGCAGTACTTC
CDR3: CASSVGLAGGYEQYF

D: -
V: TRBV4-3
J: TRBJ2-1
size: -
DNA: TGCGCCAGCAGCCAAATACCCGAGGTGGGGAGGGAGCAGTTCTTC
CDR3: CASSQIPEVGREQFF

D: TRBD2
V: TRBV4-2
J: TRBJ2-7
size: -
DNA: TGTGCCAGCAGCCAGGAAGCGGGGGTTAACGAGCAGTACTTC
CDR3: CASSQEAGVNEQYF

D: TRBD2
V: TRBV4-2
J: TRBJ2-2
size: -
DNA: TGTGCCAGCAGCTTACGGGAGGGGAACACCGGGGAGCTGTTTTTT
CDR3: CASSLREGNTGELFF

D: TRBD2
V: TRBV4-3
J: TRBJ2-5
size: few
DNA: TGCGCCAGCAGCCAACTTCGGGGGGATCAAGAGACCCAGTACTTC
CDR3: CASSQLRGDQETQYF

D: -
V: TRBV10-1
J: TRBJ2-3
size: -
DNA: TGCGCCAGCAGCCAGGAGGGCTGGGTGGCAGATACGCAGTATTTT
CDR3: CASSQEGWVADTQYF

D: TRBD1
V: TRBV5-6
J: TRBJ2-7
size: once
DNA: TGTGCCAGCAGCGGGGGACAGGACCCCTCCTACGAGCAGTACTTC
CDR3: CASSGGQDPSYEQYF

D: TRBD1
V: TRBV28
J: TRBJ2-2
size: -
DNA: TGTGCCAGCAGTTTCGGGACAGGGATGAACACCGGGGAGCTGTTTTTT
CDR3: CASSFGTGMNTGELFF

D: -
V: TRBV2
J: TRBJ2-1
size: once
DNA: TGTGCCAGCAGTGGGCCTCCTTCCGTCGATGAGCAGTTCTTC
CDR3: CASSGPPSVDEQFF

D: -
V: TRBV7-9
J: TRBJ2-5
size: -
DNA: TGTGCCAGCAGCTTGCTACAAGAGACCCAGTACTTC
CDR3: CASSLLQETQYF

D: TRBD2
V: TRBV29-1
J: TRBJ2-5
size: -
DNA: TGCAGCGTTGAACCATTGCGGGTAGCGGGGGAGTGGGAGACCCAGTACTTC
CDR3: CSVEPLRVAGEWETQYF

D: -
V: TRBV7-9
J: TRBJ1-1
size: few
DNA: TGTGCCAGCAGCCCACTGACAGGGAACACTGAAGCTTTCTTT
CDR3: CASSPLTGNTEAFF

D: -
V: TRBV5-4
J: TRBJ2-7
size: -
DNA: TGTGCCAGCAGCCGGACAGAAAACTACGAGCAGTACTTC
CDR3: CASSRTENYEQYF

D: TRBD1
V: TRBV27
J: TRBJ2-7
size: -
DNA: TGTGCCAGCCTGCGACAGGGGGCTGGCGAGCAGTACTTC
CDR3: CASLRQGAGEQYF

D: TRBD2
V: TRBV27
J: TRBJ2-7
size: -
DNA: TGTGCCAGCAGTTCCCTGACTAGCGGGAGCTCTTCTGCCTACGAGCAGTACTTC
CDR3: CASSSLTSGSSSAYEQYF

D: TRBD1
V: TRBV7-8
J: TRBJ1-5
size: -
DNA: TGTGCCAGCAGCTTAAGATTCGACAGGGCGAATCAGCCCCAGCATTTT
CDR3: CASSLRFDRANQPQHF

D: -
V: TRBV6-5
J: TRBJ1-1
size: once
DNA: TGTGCCAGCAGTTTCCGACTGCAACCCATGAACACTGAAGCTTTCTTT
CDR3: CASSFRLQPMNTEAFF

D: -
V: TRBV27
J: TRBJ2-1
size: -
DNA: TGTGCCAGCAGTTTATCGAACGGGGGTCAGTTCTTC
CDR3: CASSLSNGGQFF

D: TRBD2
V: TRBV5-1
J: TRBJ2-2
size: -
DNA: TGCGCCAGCAGCTGGCTAGCGGGAGGGTCGAACACCGGGGAGCTGTTTTTT
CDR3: CASSWLAGGSNTGELFF

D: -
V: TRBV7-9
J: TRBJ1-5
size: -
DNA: TGTGCCAGCAGCGGTGGACAGCCCAATCAGCCCCAGCATTTT
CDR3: CASSGGQPNQPQHF

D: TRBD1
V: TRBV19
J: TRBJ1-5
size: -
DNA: TGTGCCAGTAAGGGACAGGGGCCCCAGCCCCAGCATTTT
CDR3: CASKGQGPQPQHF

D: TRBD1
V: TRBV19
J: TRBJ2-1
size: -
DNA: TGTGCCAGTGACCCAGGGGGCACACTTAATGAGCAGTTCTTC
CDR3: CASDPGGTLNEQFF

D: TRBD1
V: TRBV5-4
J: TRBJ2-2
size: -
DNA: TGTGCCAGCAGCCACTCGGCAGGGGGTTATACCGGGGAGCTGTTTTTT
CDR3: CASSHSAGGYTGELFF

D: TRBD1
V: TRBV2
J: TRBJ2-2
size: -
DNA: TGTGCCAGCAGCAGACAGGGGGAGCACGGGGAGCTGTTTTTT
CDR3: CASSRQGEHGELFF

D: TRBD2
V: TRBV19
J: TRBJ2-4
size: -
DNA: TGTGCCAGTAGTTCCTGGACTAGCGGGGGGCCACTAGCCAAAAACATTCAGTACTTC
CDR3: CASSSWTSGGPLAKNIQYF

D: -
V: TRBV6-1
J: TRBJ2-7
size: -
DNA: TGTGCCAGCACATACAGCTACGAGCAGTACTTC
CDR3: CASTYSYEQYF

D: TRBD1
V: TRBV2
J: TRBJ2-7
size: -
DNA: TGTGCCAGCAGTGAATGGGCGGACAGGGACTACGAGCAGTACTTC
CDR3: CASSEWADRDYEQYF

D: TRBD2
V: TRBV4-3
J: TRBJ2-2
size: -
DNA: TGCGCCAGCAGCCAAGAGCGGGAGTACCGGGAGCTGTTTTTT
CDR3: CASSQEREYRELFF

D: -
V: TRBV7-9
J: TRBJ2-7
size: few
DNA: TGTGCCAGCAGAGCCGGGGGTCCCTCCTACGAGCAGTACTTC
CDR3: CASRAGGPSYEQYF

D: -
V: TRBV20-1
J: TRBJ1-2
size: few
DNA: TGCAGTGCTAGACAGGGGTATGGCTACACCTTC
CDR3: CSARQGYGYTF

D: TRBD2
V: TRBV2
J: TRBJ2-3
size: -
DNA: TGTGCCGGACGGCGGGGGAAAGGTAGAGCAGATACGCAGTATTTT
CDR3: CAGRRGKGRADTQYF

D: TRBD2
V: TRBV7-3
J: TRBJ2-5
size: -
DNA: TGTGCCAGCAGCCCCGGGGGACTAGCGGGGGGCCAAGAGACCCAGTACTTC
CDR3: CASSPGGLAGGQETQYF

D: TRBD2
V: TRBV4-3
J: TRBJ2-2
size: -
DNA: TGCGCCAGCAGCCCTGGGGCGGGGGGGAACACCGGGGAGCTGTTTTTT
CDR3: CASSPGAGGNTGELFF

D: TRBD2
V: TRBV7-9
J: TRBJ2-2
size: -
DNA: TGTGCCAGCAGCTTAGAATTGGGAGGGGCCTACACCGGGGAGCTGTTTTTT
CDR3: CASSLELGGAYTGELFF

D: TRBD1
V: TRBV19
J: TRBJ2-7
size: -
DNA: TGTGCCAGTAGTATGGGCTCAGGGGGCTACGAGCAGTACTTC
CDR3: CASSMGSGGYEQYF